This TCR beta chain was recovered during a study of vaccination and CD4 T cells after COVID-19. About the study: Cells were stimulated with overlapping spike peptides from SARS-CoV-2, HCoV-NL63, HCoV-OC43 and HCoV-229E. General study points: In convalescent patients, 304 of 307 vaccine-specific clones were mono-reactive for SARS-CoV-2 spike.

Cultured CD4+ T-cell DNA underwent Oncomine TCR Beta short-read sequencing. Using the QIAamp micro DNA kit, genomic DNA was extracted from the CD4+ T cells that had been cultured. TCRdb passed the PCR reads through MiXCR, listing each CDR3 protein once. The sample records over 14,000 distinct CDR3 sequences, 53% being singletons. Documented treatment: roughly ten-day PBMC culture with coronavirus spike peptide pools or control peptides (ViraFEST assay). V dropped 6 bases and J dropped 8 bases, with 14 bases sitting between them. This CDR3 region has 13 residues. Per germline, CDR1 DFQATT and CDR2 SNEGSKA (reference sequence). This clonotype was observed a handful of times. Its antigen is still unknown.

This sequence originates from a human donor who had recovered from COVID-19. Sequenced sample: CD4+ T cells from blood, cultured in vitro. The chain is built from TRBV20-1 and TRBJ1-6; D might be TRBD1 (5 bases). The CDR3 DNA reads TGCAGTGCCGAGGGGAGGGGTTATTCACCCCTCCACTTT. It codes for CSAEGRGYSPLHF.